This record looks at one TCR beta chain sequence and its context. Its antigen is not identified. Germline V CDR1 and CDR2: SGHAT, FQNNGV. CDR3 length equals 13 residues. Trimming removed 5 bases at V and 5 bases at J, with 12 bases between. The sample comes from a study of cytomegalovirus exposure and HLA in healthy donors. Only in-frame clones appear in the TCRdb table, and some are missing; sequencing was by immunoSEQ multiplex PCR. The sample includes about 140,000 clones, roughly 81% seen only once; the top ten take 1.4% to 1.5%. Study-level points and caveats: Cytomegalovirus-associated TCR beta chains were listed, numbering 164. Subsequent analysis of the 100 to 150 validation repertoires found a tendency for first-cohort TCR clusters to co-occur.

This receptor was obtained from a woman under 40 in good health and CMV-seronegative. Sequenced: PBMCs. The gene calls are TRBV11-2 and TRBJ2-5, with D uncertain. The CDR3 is CASSRAGSETQYF. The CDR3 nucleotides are TGTGCCAGCAGCAGAGCCGGTTCGGAGACCCAGTACTTC.